This T cell receptor beta chain is from a study of graft-versus-host responses after intestinal transplantation. On the study more broadly: Recipients underwent multivisceral, liver-intestinal, or isolated intestinal transplants. Every one of the recipients received anti-thymocyte globulin induction and afterwards took tacrolimus and steroids for about 3 years.

Unmatched junction bases numbered 8, after V lost 4 bases and J lost 4 bases. Looked up from germline, CDR1 is MGHRA and CDR2 is YSYEKL. This CDR3 comprises 16 residues. The protocol was immunoSEQ multiplex PCR, while the TCRdb copy is restricted to in-frame clones and leaves out a portion. The sample has roughly 90,000 clones, 88% seen once; the top ten hold 0.28%. With regard to this clone: The antigen is not known.

This material consisted of unstimulated CD4+ T cells sorted from spleen or lymph node cells, taken before transplant. This TCR came from a human donor who was the organ donor for an intestinal transplant. The rearrangement links TRBV4-1 to TRBJ2-3, with 10 bases matching TRBD2. This CDR3 reads CASSPSAGGRSDTQYF. CDR3 sequence (DNA): TGCGCCAGCAGCCCCTCAGCGGGGGGGCGGTCAGATACGCAGTATTTT.